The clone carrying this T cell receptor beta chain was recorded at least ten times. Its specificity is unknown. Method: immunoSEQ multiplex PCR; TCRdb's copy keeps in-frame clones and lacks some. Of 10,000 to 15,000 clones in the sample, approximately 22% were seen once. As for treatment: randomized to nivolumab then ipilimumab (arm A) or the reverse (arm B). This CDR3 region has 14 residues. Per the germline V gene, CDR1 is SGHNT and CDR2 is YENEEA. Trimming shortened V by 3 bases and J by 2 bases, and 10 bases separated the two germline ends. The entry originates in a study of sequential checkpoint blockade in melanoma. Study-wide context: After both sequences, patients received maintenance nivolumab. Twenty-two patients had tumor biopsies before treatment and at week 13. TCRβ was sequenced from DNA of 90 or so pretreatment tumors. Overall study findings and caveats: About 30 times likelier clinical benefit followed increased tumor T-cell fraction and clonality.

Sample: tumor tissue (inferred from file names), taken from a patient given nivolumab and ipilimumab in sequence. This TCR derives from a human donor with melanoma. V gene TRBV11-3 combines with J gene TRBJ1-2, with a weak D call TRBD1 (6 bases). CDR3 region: CASSLYGTNYGYTF. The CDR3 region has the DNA TGTGCCAGCAGCTTGTATGGGACAAACTATGGCTACACCTTC.